One sample yielded the 5 T cell receptor beta chains listed below, sequenced in a study of T cells in localized non-small cell lung cancer. The assay was immunoSEQ multiplex PCR, and TCRdb's table has in-frame clones only and misses some. This sample has about 1,800 clones, with around 28% found just once. Material: normal lung tissue next to the tumor, obtained before any cancer treatment. These receptors all stem from a male donor at least 60 years old with stage II squamous cell lung carcinoma.

The chain couples TRBV6-8 to TRBJ1-2, with a tentative D call TRBD1 (5 bases). The CDR3 is 14 amino acids. Germline CDR1 and CDR2: MNHGY and SAAAGT. V lost 5 bases and J lost 8, with 18 bases in between. The CDR3 spells CASSGGGVGRGYTF. As DNA, the CDR3 is TGTGCCAGCAGTGGGGGAGGGGTAGGTCGAGGCTACACCTTC.

V and J are TRBV4-1 and TRBJ2-1; a possible D gene is TRBD2 (6 bases). V lost 3 bases and J 3 bases, leaving 12 bases between the germline ends. The CDR3 is made up of 15 amino acids. The germline CDR1 and CDR2 sequences are MGHRA and YSYEKL. Written as DNA, the CDR3 is TGCGCCAGCAGCCAGGCGGGACTGAACTACAATGAGCAGTTCTTC. It specifies CASSQAGLNYNEQFF.

The rearrangement uses TRBV19 and TRBJ1-5, with a tentative D call TRBD1 (5 bases). V dropped 10 bases and J dropped 1 base, with 17 bases sitting between them. The germline gives CDR1 LNHDA, CDR2 SQIVND (reference sequence). There are 15 residues in the CDR3. The CDR3 loop reads CATDHGGRSNQPQHF. Here the CDR3 DNA reads TGTGCCACCGACCACGGGGGGAGAAGCAATCAGCCCCAGCATTTT.

By share of the sample, this clone is large. The V call is TRBV11-3, the J call TRBJ1-1, with D possibly TRBD1 on 5 matching bases. The CDR3 extends over 15 amino acids. CDR1 and CDR2 from the germline V gene are SGHNT and YENEEA. The ends were cut back, 6 bases at V and 0 bases at J, with 14 bases in the middle. The CDR3 region has the DNA TGTGCCAGCAGTTTTCTACAGGTGATGAACACTGAAGCTTTCTTT. It specifies CASSFLQVMNTEAFF.

By sample fraction, this clone is medium-sized. V and J are TRBV6-8 and TRBJ2-1; D gene uncertain. The CDR3 extends over 14 amino acids. Germline V gene sequence: CDR1 MNHGY, CDR2 SAAAGT. V gave up 0 bases and J gave up 6 bases, with 9 bases separating them. CDR3 nucleotides: TGTGCCAGCAGTTACTCAGGCTCGGGCAATGAGCAGTTCTTC. This codes for CASSYSGSGNEQFF.